What follows are 7 T cell receptor beta chains derived from one specimen sequenced in a study of Ad26.COV2.S vaccination and SARS-CoV-2 variants. Sequenced by immunoSEQ multiplex PCR; TCRdb stores in-frame clones only, minus some. The sample shows 250,000 to 300,000 clones, about 89% of them seen only once. Treatment described: 19 received Ad26.COV2.S at low or high dose, single or two shots; five or six received placebo; per-sample allocation not given. At day 63 after the first vaccine or placebo injection, samples were drawn. The sample was peripheral blood, taken in a trial of Ad26.COV2.S vaccine versus placebo. These receptors originate from a person between 18 and 60 years old who received the Ad26.COV2.S COVID-19 vaccine or a placebo.

The chain is built from TRBV11-2 and TRBJ1-5; 10 bases are a match to TRBD1. The germline V gene encodes CDR1 SGHAT and CDR2 FQNNGV. Trimming cost V 5 bases and J 4 bases; bases outside gene matches: 8. The CDR3 extends over 16 amino acids. The CDR3 is CASSPTGTGENQPQHF. In nucleotides, the CDR3 is TGTGCCAGCAGCCCCACTGGGACAGGGGAAAATCAGCCCCAGCATTTT.

The gene calls are TRBV10-3 and TRBJ2-1; 9 positions match TRBD1. Germline V CDR1 and CDR2: ENHRY, SYGVKD. V gave up 9 bases and J gave up 8 bases; unmatched junction bases: 14. The CDR3 length is 15 residues. The CDR3 reads CAISELDRGVHEQFF. CDR3 DNA: TGTGCCATATCAGAACTGGACAGGGGCGTCCATGAGCAGTTCTTC.

This chain links TRBV7-2 with TRBJ1-2; TRBD1 aligns across 7 bases. CDR1 is SGHTA and CDR2 is FQGNSA in the germline V gene. The V gene end was trimmed by 5 bases and the J gene end by 5 bases; junction bases not matched to a gene: 8. The CDR3 spans 14 residues. The CDR3: CASSPVGGGYGYTF. The CDR3 region has the DNA TGTGCCAGCAGCCCCGTAGGGGGCGGGTATGGCTACACCTTC.

The V call is TRBV3-1 (or the pseudogene TRBV3-2), the J call TRBJ2-7; the match to TRBD2 covers 8 bases. V gave up 6 bases and J gave up 5 bases; unmatched junction bases: 12. Germline CDR1 and CDR2: LGHDT and YNNKEL (reference sequence). There are 15 residues in the CDR3. The CDR3 loop is CASSLSGSSIDEQYF. Here the CDR3 DNA reads TGTGCCAGCAGTCTGAGCGGGAGTAGTATCGACGAGCAGTACTTC.

The chain employs TRBV4-3 and TRBJ1-1; D is unresolved. V was cut by 1 base and J by 1 base, with 13 bases left in between. Germline loops: CDR1 LGHNA, CDR2 YSLEER. The CDR3 contains 16 residues. As DNA, the CDR3 is TGCGCCAGCAGCCAAGCGCACCCAGAACCGAACACTGAAGCTTTCTTT. Translated, it gives CASSQAHPEPNTEAFF.

The sample holds a few counts of this clone. The chain links TRBV4-2 to TRBJ1-1; the D gene is possibly TRBD1 (5 bases). The CDR3 has 15 residues. Trimming left V 0 bases short and J 3 bases short, with 11 bases between. CDR1 is LGHNA and CDR2 is YNFKEQ in the germline V gene. CDR3: CASSQDLRGYTEAFF. As DNA, the CDR3 is TGTGCCAGCAGCCAAGATCTTAGGGGTTACACTGAAGCTTTCTTT.

This chain joins TRBV27 and TRBJ2-2; D is perhaps TRBD2 (6 bases). Germline V gene data show CDR1 as MNHEY and CDR2 as SMNVEV (reference sequence). The CDR3 has 14 amino acids. The V end lost 3 bases, the J end lost 6 bases, and 11 bases lay between the germline ends. The CDR3 region has the DNA TGTGCCAGCAGTTTGGGGGGATTCGCCGGGGAGCTGTTTTTT. The encoded protein is CASSLGGFAGELFF.